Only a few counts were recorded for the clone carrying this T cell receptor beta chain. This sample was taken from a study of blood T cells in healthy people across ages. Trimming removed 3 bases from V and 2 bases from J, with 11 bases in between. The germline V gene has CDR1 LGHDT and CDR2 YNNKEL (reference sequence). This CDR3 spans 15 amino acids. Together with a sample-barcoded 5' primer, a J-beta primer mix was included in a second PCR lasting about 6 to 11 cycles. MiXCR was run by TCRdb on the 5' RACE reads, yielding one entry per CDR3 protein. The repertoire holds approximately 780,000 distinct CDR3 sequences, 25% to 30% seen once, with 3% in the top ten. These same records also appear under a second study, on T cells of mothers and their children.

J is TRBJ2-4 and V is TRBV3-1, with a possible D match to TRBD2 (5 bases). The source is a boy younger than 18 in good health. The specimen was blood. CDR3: CASSHGGQTKNIQYF. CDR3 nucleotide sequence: TGTGCCAGCAGCCATGGCGGGCAGACCAAAAACATTCAGTACTTC.